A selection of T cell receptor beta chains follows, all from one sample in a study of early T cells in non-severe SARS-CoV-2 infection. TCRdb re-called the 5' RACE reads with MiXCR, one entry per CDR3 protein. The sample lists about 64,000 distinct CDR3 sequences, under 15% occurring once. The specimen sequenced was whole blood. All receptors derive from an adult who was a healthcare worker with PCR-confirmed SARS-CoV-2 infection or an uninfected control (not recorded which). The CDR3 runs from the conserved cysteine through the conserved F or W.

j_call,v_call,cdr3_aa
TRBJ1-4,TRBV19,CASSRRGNNEKLFF
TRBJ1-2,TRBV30,CAWSLHGNGYTF
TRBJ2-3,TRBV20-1,CSARLAGPRWAQYF
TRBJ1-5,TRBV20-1,CSARDRAIRNQPQHF
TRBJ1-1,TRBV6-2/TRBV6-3,CASSGTTGDTEAFF
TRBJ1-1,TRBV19,CASSGRGFMNTEAFF
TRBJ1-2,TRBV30,CAWSAQPDGYTF
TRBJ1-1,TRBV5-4,CASSFDSTEAFF
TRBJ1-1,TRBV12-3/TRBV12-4,CASTGTLLVEAFF
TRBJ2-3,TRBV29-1,CSGLAPDTQYF
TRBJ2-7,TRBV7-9,CASGLGPTYEQYF
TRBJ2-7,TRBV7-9,CASSLVGTEQYF
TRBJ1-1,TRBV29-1,CALNPFLDTEAFF